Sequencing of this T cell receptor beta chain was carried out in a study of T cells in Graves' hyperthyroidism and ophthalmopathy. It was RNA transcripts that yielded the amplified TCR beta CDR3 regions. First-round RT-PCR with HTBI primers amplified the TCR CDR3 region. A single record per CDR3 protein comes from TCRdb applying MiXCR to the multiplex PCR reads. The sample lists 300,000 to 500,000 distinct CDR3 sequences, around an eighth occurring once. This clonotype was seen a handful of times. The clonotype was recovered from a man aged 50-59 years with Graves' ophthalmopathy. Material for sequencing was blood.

CDR3 bases: TGCGCCAGCAGCGGCGGGACAGCCACTGGAAACACCATATATTTT. Its protein is CASSGGTATGNTIYF. The chain uses TRBV5-1 and TRBJ1-3, with 7 bases identical to TRBD1. The germline gives CDR1 SGHRS, CDR2 YFSETQ. This CDR3 is 15 amino acids long. V dropped 4 bases and J dropped 2; count of bases not matched to a gene: 6.